This is a list of T cell receptor beta chains from one sample in a study of T cell responses to AZD1222 COVID-19 vaccine. Sequencing was performed with immunoSEQ multiplex PCR; in TCRdb, only in-frame clones are kept and a portion is missing. The data contain 65,000 to 100,000 clones, approximately 80% of them singletons. The sequencing used peripheral blood, collected on day 0 of AZD1222 vaccination. Receptor source: an adult in good health. Each CDR3 is given without its conserved first and last residue. Expanded clones are given a class, and other clones once, few, many or no size at all.

length	size	V	CDR3
11	.	TRBV2	ATTGGEYEKLF
16	.	TRBV24-1	ATSESAGADYSNQPQH
12	.	TRBV7-9	ASSLGTENEKLF
16	.	TRBV19	ASLVSAAGTGDSYGYT
13	.	TRBV6-5	ASSSLRTGHQPQH
12	.	TRBV5-1	ASSTGQGLIGYT
11	.	TRBV5-6	ASSQDRNTEAF
12	few	TRBV3-1/TRBV3-2	ASSDRGAGNTIY
12	.	TRBV18	ASSPTGISYEQY
13	.	TRBV4-1	ASSQDWPFYTEAF
11	once	TRBV10-2	ASSVGDNYGYT